This TCR beta chain came from a study of CD8+ T cells in alopecia areata. Study information: For the treated group, dosing was oral tofacitinib at 5 to 10 mg twice daily.

This clone was seen only a few times. Treatment of the sample: oral pan-JAK inhibitor, 5-10 mg twice daily. RNA extraction was followed by reverse transcription into cDNA, which acted as the sequencing template. Assay: immunoSEQ multiplex PCR; the TCRdb copy retains only in-frame clones and omits some. The table has around 120,000 clones, about 50% seen once; the top ten hold around 0.46%. The receptor comes from a human donor with alopecia areata. The specimen was CD4+ T cells sorted from blood, collected at week 4, from a patient treated with tofacitinib.

In DNA form, the CDR3 reads TGTGCCAGCAGTTACTCGTTACAGGGGGGAAACGAGCAGTACTTC. The encoded protein is CASSYSLQGGNEQYF. This sequence joins TRBV6-5 and TRBJ2-7; 8 bases are shared with TRBD1. The CDR3 is 15 residues long. In germline, CDR1 is MNHEY, CDR2 SVGAGI. V was pared by 0 bases and J by 5 bases, with 6 bases of the junction left unmatched.